This entry is about one TCR beta chain. These data are taken from a study of cytomegalovirus exposure and HLA in healthy donors. The V and J ends lost 4 bases and 6 bases respectively, with 9 bases between them. The CDR3 consists of 12 residues. CDR1 and CDR2 (germline): SGHVS, FNYEAQ. The PCR used 60 Vbeta and 13 Jbeta primers. In the authors' workflow: Later analysis identified tens of millions of unique TCR beta chains, 8.5 million to 13 million shared. The repertoire was sequenced with immunoSEQ multiplex PCR; TCRdb's copy has only in-frame clones and lacks some. V and J calls and clone size are as listed in that table; D and trimming were resolved from the DNA. In the table there are more than 150,000 clones, 80% to 90% of which are singletons.

What was sequenced was PBMCs. The rearrangement joins TRBV7-6 to TRBJ1-1; the D gene is possibly TRBD1 (5 bases). This receptor was taken from a man younger than 35 in good health and CMV-seropositive. CDR3 region: CASSSAGPEAFF. The DNA of the CDR3 is TGTGCCAGCAGCTCGGCAGGGCCTGAAGCTTTCTTT.